A single count supports the clone carrying this T cell receptor beta chain. The data stem from a study of blood T cell repertoires in COVID-19. For the study at large: The origin of the acute and convalescent COVID-19 samples was the United States, Italy and Spain. PBMCs, B-cell-depleted T cells, or T cells provided the cDNA or gDNA that made up the material.

Authors' methods: Estimates of nucleated cell counts were drawn from the amplification of reference gene primers. Libraries were prepared by immunoSEQ multiplex PCR; TCRdb keeps only in-frame clonotypes and omits some of them. V, J and clone size are taken as reported in that table, and D and trimming were inferred from the DNA itself. The sample yields around 98,000 clones, about 81% seen once. V lost 0 bases, J lost 5 bases, and 14 bases stayed unmatched. This CDR3 is built from 17 residues. Germline V gene lookup returns CDR1 GTSNPN and CDR2 SVGIG (reference sequence). The specimen was peripheral blood. V is TRBV30 and J is TRBJ2-5, with 8 bases aligning to TRBD2. This clonotype was sampled from a woman aged 55-75 years with acute or convalescent COVID-19. The CDR3 coding sequence is TGTGCCTGGAGTGTAGGACTTGTCGGGGGGGCGCGGGAGACCCAGTACTTC. This encodes CAWSVGLVGGARETQYF.